This TCR beta chain was observed in a study of T cells in Graves' hyperthyroidism and ophthalmopathy. A remark on this clonotype: Its antigen is unidentified.

Researchers took RNA transcripts and amplified the TCR beta CDR3 regions from them. Carried out on the TCR CDR3, a first-round RT-PCR used the HTBI primer set. One entry per CDR3 protein results from TCRdb running MiXCR on the multiplex PCR reads. The sample yields 530,000 or so distinct CDR3 sequences, 46% seen once. Overall study results and limits: Appearing also in blood were most of the thyroid clonotypes expanded above 0.001. Onset of ophthalmopathy came a median approximately 6.9 months after the model predicted it.

Thyroid ultrasound and orbital computed tomography, with clinical symptoms and serum thyroxine and TRAb, informed diagnoses. Germline V gives CDR1 DFQATT, CDR2 SNEGSKA (reference sequence). J gave up 2 bases and V 6 bases, and 2 bases lay outside the gene matches. CDR3 length: 13 residues. Sample: peripheral blood or thyroid tissue (not recorded which). This clonotype originated in a woman between 18 and 30 years old with Graves' hyperthyroidism. This rearrangement joins TRBV20-1 to TRBJ2-7; 12 bases line up with TRBD2. The CDR3 here is CSARTSGAYEQYF. The CDR3 DNA reads TGCAGTGCGAGGACTAGCGGGGCCTACGAGCAGTACTTC.